This TCR beta chain was retrieved from a study of PD-1 blockade in classical Hodgkin lymphoma. Repertoires were generated with immunoSEQ multiplex PCR, while TCRdb's copy carries only in-frame clones and drops some. Altogether roughly 100,000 clones are present, approximately 90% being singletons, with the ten largest covering around 19%. The time point: cycle 4 day 1 (C4D1), after about 6 weeks of nivolumab. There was relapse after autologous stem cell transplantation in every patient, and there was variation in brentuximab vedotin exposure. The germline V gene has CDR1 LNHDA and CDR2 SQIVND (reference sequence). V dropped 3 bases and J dropped 4 bases, with 10 bases sitting between them. The CDR3 length is 14 residues. Study outcomes and limitations: The causes of the repertoire differences, possibly disease activity or prior therapy, remain undefined.

With respect to this clone: The antigen is unknown.

The source is a human donor with classical Hodgkin lymphoma. This chain joins TRBV19 and TRBJ1-5, with D possibly being TRBD1 (6 bases). The sample here was peripheral blood mononuclear cells (PBMCs), taken before the fourth cycle of nivolumab. The CDR3 DNA follows: TGTGCCAGTAGTATCTGGGGGGCGAATCAGCCCCAGCATTTT. It translates to CASSIWGANQPQHF.